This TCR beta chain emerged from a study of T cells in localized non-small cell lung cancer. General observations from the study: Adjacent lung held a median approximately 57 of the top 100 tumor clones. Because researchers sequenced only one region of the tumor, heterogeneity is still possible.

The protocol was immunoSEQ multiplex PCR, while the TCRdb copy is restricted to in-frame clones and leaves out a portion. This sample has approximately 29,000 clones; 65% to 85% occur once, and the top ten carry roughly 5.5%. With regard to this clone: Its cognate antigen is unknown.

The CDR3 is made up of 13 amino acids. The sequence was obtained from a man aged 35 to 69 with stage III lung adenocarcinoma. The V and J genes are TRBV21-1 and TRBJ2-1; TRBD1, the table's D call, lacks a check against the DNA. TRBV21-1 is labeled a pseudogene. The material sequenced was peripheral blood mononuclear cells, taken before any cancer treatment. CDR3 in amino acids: CASRQGISPEQFF. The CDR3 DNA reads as TGTGCCAGCAGACAGGGTATCTCTCCTGAGCAGTTCTTC.